One sample yielded the 14 T cell receptor beta chains listed below, sequenced in a study of blood T cell repertoires in COVID-19. Method: immunoSEQ multiplex PCR; TCRdb's copy keeps in-frame clones and lacks some. The sample records 25,000 to 35,000 clones, approximately 93% being singletons. What was sequenced was peripheral blood. These receptors originate from a woman in her seventies with COVID-19, enrolled during active disease.

The chain couples TRBV28 to TRBJ1-1, with 9 positions matching TRBD1. V shed 5 bases, J shed 4 bases, and the junction held 11 bases outside the gene matches. This CDR3 region has 16 residues. The germline gives CDR1 MDHEN, CDR2 SYDVKM. CDR3 nucleotide sequence: TGTGCCAGCAGTCGTCCCGGGACAGGGTCGGTCACTGAAGCTTTCTTT. Translated, it gives CASSRPGTGSVTEAFF.

The V call is TRBV7-9, the J call TRBJ1-2; D gene uncertain. The CDR3 is made up of 12 amino acids. Germline CDR1 and CDR2: SEHNR and FQNEAQ (reference sequence). V lost 4 bases to trimming and J lost 8 bases, with 11 bases between them. The CDR3 DNA reads TGTGCCAGCAGCTCGAATCAGTTGGGCTACACCTTC. Translation gives CASSSNQLGYTF.

The sample holds one count of this clone. V and J are TRBV7-9 and TRBJ1-4; D gene unclear. The CDR3 consists of 18 residues. The germline CDR1 and CDR2 sequences are SEHNR and FQNEAQ (reference sequence). The ends were cut back, 0 bases at V and 8 bases at J, with 22 bases in the middle. Written as DNA, the CDR3 is TGTGCCAGCAGCTTAGCCCGCGGTAATTATCACACGGGGGAAAAACTGTTTTTT. Its protein is CASSLARGNYHTGEKLFF. The entire variable domain, with the rest obtained from reference TRBV7-9 and TRBJ1-4, is as follows: DTGVSQNPRHKITKRGQNVTFRCDPISEHNRLYWYRQTLGQGPEFLTYFQNEAQLEKSRLLSDRFSAERPKGSFSTLEIQRTEQGDSAMYLCASSLARGNYHTGEKLFFGSGTQLSVL.

V gene TRBV7-8 combines with J gene TRBJ1-5; tentative D call: TRBD1 (5 bases). The V gene's germline CDR1 is SGHVS and CDR2 FQNEAQ. There are 15 residues in the CDR3. The ends were cut back, 5 bases at V and 5 bases at J, with 16 bases in the middle. CDR3 region: CASSKMGQGHQPQHF. The CDR3 region has the DNA TGTGCCAGCAGCAAGATGGGGCAGGGCCATCAGCCCCAGCATTTT.

The rearrangement uses TRBV7-3 and TRBJ1-1, with D perhaps matching TRBD1 (6 bases). Germline values: CDR1 SGHTA, CDR2 FQGTGA. V lost 1 base and J lost 3, with 6 bases in between. This CDR3 region has 13 residues. CDR3 bases: TGTGCCAGCAGCTTAAACAGGGACACTGAAGCTTTCTTT. This translates into CASSLNRDTEAFF.

The chain is built from TRBV29-1 and TRBJ2-7, with 10 bases that match TRBD1. The germline V gene has CDR1 SQVTM and CDR2 ANQGSEA. J lost 6 bases, V lost 7 bases, and 3 bases had no gene match. The CDR3 runs to 11 residues. The CDR3 region has the DNA TGCAGCGCGGGACAGGGGTCCGAGCAGTACTTC. Translating it yields CSAGQGSEQYF.

The chain links TRBV29-1 to TRBJ2-3, with D possibly matching TRBD2 (5 bases). CDR1 and CDR2 (germline): SQVTM, ANQGSEA. Trimming removed 4 bases at V and 3 bases at J, with 11 bases between. The CDR3 spans 13 residues. Here the CDR3 DNA reads TGCAGCGTTGCTCCCCCGGGGACAGATACGCAGTATTTT. This gives the protein CSVAPPGTDTQYF.

V is TRBV9 and J is TRBJ1-5; the D is unclear. Germline assignment: CDR1 SGDLS and CDR2 YYNGEE. This CDR3 is 13 amino acids long. Deletions cut 2 bases from V and 4 bases from J, with 7 bases between. This CDR3 is CASSVTVNQPQHF. The CDR3 DNA is TGTGCCAGCAGCGTCACAGTGAATCAGCCCCAGCATTTT. Drawing the rest from reference TRBV9 and TRBJ1-5, the complete variable domain is DSGVTQTPKHLITATGQRVTLRCSPRSGDLSVYWYQQSLDQGLQFLIQYYNGEERAKGNILERFSAQQFPDLHSELNLSSLELGDSALYFCASSVTVNQPQHFGDGTRLSIL.

The chain employs TRBV19 and TRBJ2-5, with TRBD2 identical over 12 bases. Per the germline V gene, CDR1 is LNHDA and CDR2 is SQIVND (reference sequence). There are 17 residues in the CDR3. J gave up 4 bases and V 3 bases, and 9 bases lay outside the gene matches. CDR3 coding DNA: TGTGCCAGTAGTATCGGACTAGCGGGAAGGGTCAGAGAGACCCAGTACTTC. Its translation is CASSIGLAGRVRETQYF.

This chain connects TRBV5-1 to TRBJ2-3, with D possibly matching TRBD2 (6 bases). The length of the CDR3 is 15 residues. V dropped 3 bases and J dropped 4 bases, with 15 bases sitting between them. Per the germline V gene, CDR1 is SGHRS and CDR2 is YFSETQ. The CDR3 region is CASSSTGVAADTQYF. The DNA of the CDR3 is TGCGCCAGCAGCTCCACGGGAGTTGCCGCAGATACGCAGTATTTT.

V is TRBV27 and J is TRBJ1-1, with D tentatively TRBD1 (5 bases). Germline V CDR1 and CDR2: MNHEY, SMNVEV (reference sequence). V gave up 3 bases and J gave up 6 bases, with 11 bases separating them. The CDR3 extends over 13 amino acids. DNA for the CDR3: TGTGCCAGCAGTTTGACCAGGGCGTCTGAAGCTTTCTTT. Amino acids: CASSLTRASEAFF.

CDR3 sequence reads: CASSFYRGETYNEQFF. CDR3 DNA sequence: TGTGCCAGCAGCTTCTACAGGGGAGAAACCTACAATGAGCAGTTCTTC. The chain employs TRBV7-2 and TRBJ2-1, with 7 nucleotides matching TRBD1. The CDR3 has 16 amino acids. Germline V lookup: CDR1 SGHTA, CDR2 FQGNSA. V was clipped by 3 bases and J by 2 bases; unmatched bases: 7.

V gene TRBV5-1 combines with J gene TRBJ1-2; unclear D gene. Germline V gene data show CDR1 as SGHRS and CDR2 as YFSETQ. This CDR3 has 15 residues. Trimming removed 0 bases at V and 1 base at J, with 10 bases between. The DNA of the CDR3 is TGCGCCAGCAGCTTGGCGGCGGGTTTTAACTATGGCTACACCTTC. Its translation: CASSLAAGFNYGYTF.

This chain joins TRBV19 and TRBJ2-1; the match to TRBD2 covers 11 bases. Germline loops: CDR1 LNHDA, CDR2 SQIVND (reference sequence). CDR3 length: 15 amino acids. V gave up 6 bases and J gave up 5 bases; unmatched junction bases: 6. CDR3 bases: TGTGCCAGTAGCCCCGAGACTAGCGGGAACAATGAGCAGTTCTTC. It encodes CASSPETSGNNEQFF.